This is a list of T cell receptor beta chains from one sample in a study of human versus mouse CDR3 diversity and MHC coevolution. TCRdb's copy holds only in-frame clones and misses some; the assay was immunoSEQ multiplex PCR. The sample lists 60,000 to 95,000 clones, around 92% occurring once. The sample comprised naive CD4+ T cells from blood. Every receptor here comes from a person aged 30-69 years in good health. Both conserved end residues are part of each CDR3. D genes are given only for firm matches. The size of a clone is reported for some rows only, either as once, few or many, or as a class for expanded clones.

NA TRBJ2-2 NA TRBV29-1 CSVDKNTGELFF TGCAGCGTAGACAAGAACACCGGGGAGCTGTTTTTT
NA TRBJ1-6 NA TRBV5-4 CASSLVGEANSPLHF TGTGCCAGCAGCTTGGTGGGGGAGGCCAATTCACCCCTCCACTTT
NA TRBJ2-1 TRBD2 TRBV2 CASRGLAGTHEQFF TGTGCCAGCAGGGGATTAGCGGGAACCCATGAGCAGTTCTTC
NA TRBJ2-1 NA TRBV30 CAWSPGHSSYNEQFF TGTGCCTGGAGTCCCGGACACAGCTCCTACAATGAGCAGTTCTTC
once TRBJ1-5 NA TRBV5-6 CASSLTGTNQPQHF TGTGCCAGCAGCTTGACAGGAACGAATCAGCCCCAGCATTTT
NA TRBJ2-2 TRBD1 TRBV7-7 CASSPGTVGGELFF TGTGCCAGCAGTCCCGGGACAGTAGGCGGGGAGCTGTTTTTT
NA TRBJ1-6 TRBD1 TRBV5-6 CASSLIRGQLSPLHF TGTGCCAGCAGCTTGATTAGGGGGCAGCTATCACCCCTCCACTTT
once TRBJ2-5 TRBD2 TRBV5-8 CASSLRLAPSAMETQYF TGTGCCAGCAGCTTGCGACTAGCGCCGTCTGCGATGGAGACCCAGTACTTC
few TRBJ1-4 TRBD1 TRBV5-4 CASSRDRGEGEKLFF TGTGCCAGCAGCAGGGACAGGGGAGAGGGTGAAAAACTGTTTTTT
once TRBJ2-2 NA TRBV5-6 CASSFPKSFGVGELFF TGTGCCAGCAGCTTTCCGAAATCATTTGGAGTCGGGGAGCTGTTTTTT
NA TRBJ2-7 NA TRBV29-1 CSVEGQGGYEQYF TGCAGCGTTGAAGGTCAGGGTGGCTACGAGCAGTACTTC
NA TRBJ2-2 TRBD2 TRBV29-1 CSVEAGGRARTGELFF TGCAGCGTTGAAGCAGGTGGGAGGGCCCGGACCGGGGAGCTGTTTTTT
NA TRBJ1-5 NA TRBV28 CATRWGLDQPQHF TGTGCCACCCGCTGGGGGCTCGATCAGCCCCAGCATTTT
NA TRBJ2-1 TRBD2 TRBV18 CASSFPGTSKGEQFF TGTGCCAGCTCATTCCCCGGGACTAGCAAGGGGGAGCAGTTCTTC
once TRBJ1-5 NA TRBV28 CASSPNPGQRNQPQHF TGTGCCAGCAGTCCGAACCCAGGACAACGCAATCAGCCCCAGCATTTT
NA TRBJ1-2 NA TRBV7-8 CASSLNSRGQGGYTF TGTGCCAGCAGCTTGAACTCCCGGGGCCAGGGGGGCTACACCTTC
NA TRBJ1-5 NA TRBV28 CASSLSPGNSNQPQHF TGTGCCAGCAGTTTATCCCCAGGGAATAGCAATCAGCCCCAGCATTTT
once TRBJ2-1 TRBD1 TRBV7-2 CASRGQGGYYNEQFF TGTGCCAGCAGGGGACAGGGGGGCTACTACAATGAGCAGTTCTTC
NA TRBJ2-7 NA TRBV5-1 CASSLADSFSYEQYF TGCGCCAGCAGCTTGGCAGACAGTTTCTCCTACGAGCAGTACTTC
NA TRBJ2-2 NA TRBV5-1 CASSRQVNTGELFF TGCGCCAGCAGCCGACAGGTTAACACCGGGGAGCTGTTTTTT
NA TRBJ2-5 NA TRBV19 CASSIPGLASGKETQYF TGTGCCAGTAGTATCCCCGGGCTAGCGAGCGGTAAGGAGACCCAGTACTTC
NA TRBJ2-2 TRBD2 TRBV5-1 CASSDGRKNTGELFF TGCGCCAGCAGTGACGGGAGGAAGAACACCGGGGAGCTGTTTTTT
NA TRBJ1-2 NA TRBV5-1 CASSLGTGTRGYTF TGCGCCAGCAGCTTAGGTACAGGGACGCGTGGCTACACCTTC
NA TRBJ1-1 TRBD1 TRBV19 CATKEWTGMNTEAFF TGTGCCACCAAAGAGTGGACAGGTATGAACACTGAAGCTTTCTTT
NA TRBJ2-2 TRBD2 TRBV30 CAWRRASGSRELFF TGTGCCTGGAGGCGGGCTAGCGGGAGCCGGGAGCTGTTTTTT
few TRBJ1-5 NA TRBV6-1 CASSSTGFNQPQHF TGTGCCAGTTCCAGTACAGGGTTCAATCAGCCCCAGCATTTT
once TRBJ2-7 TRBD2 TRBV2 CASRVRDYSYEQYF TGTGCCAGCAGGGTCCGGGACTACTCCTACGAGCAGTACTTC
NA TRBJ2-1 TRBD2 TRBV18 CASSPSGTSFYNEQFF TGTGCCAGCTCACCGTCCGGGACTAGCTTCTACAATGAGCAGTTCTTC
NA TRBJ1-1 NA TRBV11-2 CASSLGLIAAGGEAFF TGTGCCAGCAGCTTAGGTCTTATAGCCGCCGGGGGTGAAGCTTTCTTT
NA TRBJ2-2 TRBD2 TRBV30 CAWSPSSGRFPGELFF TGTGCCTGGAGTCCCTCTAGCGGGAGGTTTCCCGGGGAGCTGTTTTTT
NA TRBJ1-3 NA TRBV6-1 CASSGGEAYSGNTIYF TGTGCCAGCAGTGGGGGCGAGGCTTACTCTGGAAACACCATATATTTT
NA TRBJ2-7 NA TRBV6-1 CASSAESSYEQYF TGTGCCAGCAGTGCGGAGTCCTCCTACGAGCAGTACTTC
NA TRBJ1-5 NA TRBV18 CASSNADSNQPQHF TGTGCCAGCTCAAACGCGGATAGCAATCAGCCCCAGCATTTT
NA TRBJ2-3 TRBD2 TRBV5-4 CASSPPAGGPGDTQYF TGTGCCAGCAGCCCCCCAGCGGGGGGGCCCGGAGATACGCAGTATTTT
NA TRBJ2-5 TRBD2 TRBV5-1 CASSRAPRLAGGLQETQYF TGCGCCAGCAGTCGAGCGCCTCGACTAGCGGGGGGGCTCCAAGAGACCCAGTACTTC
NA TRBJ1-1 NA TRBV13 CASSSYRQFNTEAFF TGTGCCAGCAGCTCCTACCGACAGTTTAACACTGAAGCTTTCTTT
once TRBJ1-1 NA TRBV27 CASSGQQNTEAFF TGTGCCAGCAGCGGACAGCAGAACACTGAAGCTTTCTTT
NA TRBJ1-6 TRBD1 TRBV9 CASSVDDRGPSPLHF TGTGCCAGCAGCGTAGACGACAGGGGGCCTTCACCCCTCCACTTT
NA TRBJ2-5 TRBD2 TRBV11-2 CASSPGLAGETQYF TGTGCCAGCAGCCCGGGACTAGCGGGAGAGACCCAGTACTTC
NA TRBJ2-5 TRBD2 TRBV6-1 CASITSGSWETQYF TGTGCCAGCATAACTAGCGGGAGTTGGGAGACCCAGTACTTC
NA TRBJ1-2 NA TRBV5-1 CASSLEPGFPLYYGYTF TGCGCCAGCAGCTTGGAGCCAGGGTTTCCCCTTTACTATGGCTACACCTTC
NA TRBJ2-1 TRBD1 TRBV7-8 CASSVPGQGRGEQFF TGTGCCAGCAGCGTACCGGGACAGGGTCGCGGTGAGCAGTTCTTC
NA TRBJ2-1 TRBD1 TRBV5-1 CASSLVTGAVNDEQFF TGCGCCAGCAGCTTGGTAACAGGGGCCGTTAACGATGAGCAGTTCTTC
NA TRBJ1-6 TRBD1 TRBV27 CASSRATGNSYNSPLHF TGTGCCAGCAGTCGGGCGACAGGGAACTCCTATAATTCACCCCTCCACTTT
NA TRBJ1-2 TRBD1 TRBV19 CASRGTQGYYGYTF TGTGCCAGTAGGGGCACACAGGGGTACTATGGCTACACCTTC
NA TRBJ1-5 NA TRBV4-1 CASSKRIGGAEQPQHF TGCGCCAGCAGCAAACGAATTGGGGGGGCCGAGCAGCCCCAGCATTTT
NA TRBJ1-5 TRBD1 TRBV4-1 CASSGTWDRNQPQHF TGCGCCAGCAGCGGTACGTGGGACAGAAATCAGCCCCAGCATTTT
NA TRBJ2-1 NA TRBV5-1 CASSWGDSYNEQFF TGCGCCAGCAGCTGGGGGGACAGCTACAATGAGCAGTTCTTC
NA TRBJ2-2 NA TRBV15 CATSRDRGLSGELFF TGTGCCACCAGCAGAGACAGGGGCCTTAGCGGGGAGCTGTTTTTT
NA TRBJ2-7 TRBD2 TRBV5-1 CASSYVRGEAYEQYF TGCGCCAGCAGTTACGTTCGGGGGGAAGCCTACGAGCAGTACTTC
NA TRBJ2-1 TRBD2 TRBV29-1 CSVEELLAGDNYNEQFF TGCAGCGTTGAAGAGCTACTAGCGGGGGATAACTACAATGAGCAGTTCTTC